These T cell receptor beta chains were read from a single sample in a study of shared clonotypes between healthy human individuals. Here immunoSEQ multiplex PCR was the method, and the copy in TCRdb shows in-frame clones only, minus some. The data hold 1.5 million to 2.5 million clones, with about 95% observed a single time. Sequencing was done on a sample of naive CD8+ T cells sorted from blood. These receptors originate from a young man in good health. Each CDR3 is given with its conserved first and last residue. Each record gives: J gene, D gene, clone size, V gene, CDR3 DNA, CDR3 protein. D genes are given only for firm matches. The size field is filled for only some rows; it gives once, few, many or a size class.

TRBJ1-6 | NA | few | TRBV5-1 | TGCGCCAGCAGCTTGGCCTGGTCGGGGACACCTTATTCACCCCTCCACTTT | CASSLAWSGTPYSPLHF
TRBJ1-4 | NA | NA | TRBV19 | TGTGCCAGTAGGAAGGTCCGACCCCCTAATGAAAAACTGTTTTTT | CASRKVRPPNEKLFF
TRBJ2-1 | NA | NA | TRBV5-4 | TGTGCCAGCAGCTCTACTTTAGTATCCTACAATGAGCAGTTCTTC | CASSSTLVSYNEQFF
TRBJ2-5 | NA | NA | TRBV25-1 | TGTGCCAGCAGCGGGGTGGAGACCCAGTACTTC | CASSGVETQYF
TRBJ2-3 | TRBD2 | NA | TRBV29-1 | TGCAGCGTTGGAAGCCGGGGGGGCCAAGATACGCAGTATTTT | CSVGSRGGQDTQYF
TRBJ2-7 | TRBD2 | NA | TRBV15 | TGTGCCACCAGCAGAGATCGGTCGGGAGGGAACGAGCAGTACTTC | CATSRDRSGGNEQYF
TRBJ2-3 | TRBD2 | NA | TRBV7-2 | TGTGCCAGCAGCTCCCGGGACTACGTTCGCACAGATACGCAGTATTTT | CASSSRDYVRTDTQYF
TRBJ2-3 | NA | NA | TRBV19 | TGTGCCAGTAGTATAGATCGACTGTCAGATACGCAGTATTTT | CASSIDRLSDTQYF
TRBJ2-7 | NA | NA | TRBV6-6 | TGTGCCAGCAGTTACGGGCCTCCGCCATACGAGCAGTACTTC | CASSYGPPPYEQYF
TRBJ2-5 | TRBD1 | NA | TRBV5-5 | TGTGCCAGCAGAGACAGGGGGCGAGAGACCCAGTACTTC | CASRDRGRETQYF
TRBJ2-7 | NA | NA | TRBV7-9 | TGTGCCAGCAGCTTAGGATCCGGCGGGTACGAGCAGTACTTC | CASSLGSGGYEQYF
TRBJ2-1 | NA | NA | TRBV6-5 | TGTGCCAGCAGTATAAGGAGTTCCTACAATGAGCAGTTCTTC | CASSIRSSYNEQFF
TRBJ1-2 | TRBD1 | NA | TRBV7-9 | TGTGCCAGCAGCGCCGGGACAGTGAGTTATGGCTACACCTTC | CASSAGTVSYGYTF
TRBJ2-1 | TRBD2 | NA | TRBV9 | TGTGCCAGCAGCGTAGAAGCTAGCGGGAGGCATGAGCAGTTCTTC | CASSVEASGRHEQFF
TRBJ1-2 | NA | NA | TRBV4-3 | TGCGCCAGCAGGGAGGTTTTCGGCAGGGAGGATGGCTACACCTTC | CASREVFGREDGYTF
TRBJ1-2 | NA | NA | TRBV29-1 | TGCAGCGTTGAGGGTGCCCCACTTTTGGGCTACACCTTC | CSVEGAPLLGYTF
TRBJ2-2 | NA | NA | TRBV6-5 | TGTGCCAGCAGTTACGCAGGGGTGGGCGGGGAGCTGTTTTTT | CASSYAGVGGELFF
TRBJ1-1 | NA | NA | TRBV5-4 | TGTGCCAGCAGCCTTCGGGGAGGGTGGAACACTGAAGCTTTCTTT | CASSLRGGWNTEAFF
TRBJ2-1 | TRBD2 | NA | TRBV6-5 | TGTGCCAGCAGCCCCGGGGGGAATGAGCAGTTCTTC | CASSPGGNEQFF
TRBJ2-7 | NA | few | TRBV28 | TGTGCCAGCAGTTTACGGGCCTACGAGCAGTACTTC | CASSLRAYEQYF
TRBJ2-2 | NA | NA | TRBV6-5 | TGTGCCAGCAGTTTAGAGAGGCTCACCGGGGAGCTGTTTTTT | CASSLERLTGELFF
TRBJ2-7 | TRBD2 | NA | TRBV5-4 | TGTGCCAGCAGCGCGGGACTAGCGGCCTACGAGCAGTACTTC | CASSAGLAAYEQYF
TRBJ1-1 | NA | NA | TRBV5-6 | TGTGCCAGCAGCTTACAGGGAGCTGAAGCTTTCTTT | CASSLQGAEAFF
TRBJ2-7 | NA | few | TRBV10-2 | TGCGCCAGCAGTGAGGGGGAAGAGGTCGAGCAGTACTTC | CASSEGEEVEQYF
TRBJ1-1 | NA | NA | TRBV10-3 | TGTGCCATCAGTGATGACTACCCCAGGGTAGGGGACACTGAAGCTTTCTTT | CAISDDYPRVGDTEAFF
TRBJ2-1 | TRBD1 | NA | TRBV5-8 | TGTGCCAGCAGCTTCTATTTACAGGGGGCACACAATGAGCAGTTCTTC | CASSFYLQGAHNEQFF
TRBJ2-5 | TRBD1 | NA | TRBV13 | TGTGCCAGTGGGGGAGGGACAGGGCCTCAAGAGACCCAGTACTTC | CASGGGTGPQETQYF
TRBJ2-5 | NA | NA | TRBV27 | TGTGCCAGCAGTTTAAATTTTATTGAGACCCAGTACTTC | CASSLNFIETQYF
TRBJ1-1 | NA | NA | TRBV6-5 | TGTGCCAGCAGTTACTCGATTAGTCCGAACACTGAAGCTTTCTTT | CASSYSISPNTEAFF
TRBJ2-3 | TRBD2 | NA | TRBV7-2 | TGTGCCAGCAGCTCGCCTAGCGGGCCCAGCACAGATACGCAGTATTTT | CASSSPSGPSTDTQYF
TRBJ1-1 | NA | NA | TRBV28 | TGTGCCAGCAGTTTAGGGCGCACTGAAGCTTTCTTT | CASSLGRTEAFF
TRBJ2-5 | NA | NA | TRBV5-6 | TGTGCCAGCAGCGCACCCCCGGGAGAGACCCAGTACTTC | CASSAPPGETQYF
TRBJ2-3 | NA | NA | TRBV7-3 | TGTGCCAGCAGCTTAGGCTTCGGCACAGATACGCAGTATTTT | CASSLGFGTDTQYF
TRBJ1-1 | NA | once | TRBV27 | TGTGCCAGCAGTTTATTCGGAGGGCAGAGCACTGAAGCTTTCTTT | CASSLFGGQSTEAFF
TRBJ2-5 | NA | NA | TRBV6-1 | TGTGCCAGCAGTGAATTGGGGTTCCAAGAGACCCAGTACTTC | CASSELGFQETQYF
TRBJ2-1 | NA | NA | TRBV25-1 | TGTGCCAGCAGTGGGGCAGGGGTGGGGAATGAGCAGTTCTTC | CASSGAGVGNEQFF
TRBJ2-7 | NA | once | TRBV30 | TGTGCCTGGAGTGTATCCGGATCCTACGAGCAGTACTTC | CAWSVSGSYEQYF
TRBJ2-5 | NA | NA | TRBV13 | TGTGCCAGCAGCTTAGATCCCAGGGGGGGGACCCAGTACTTC | CASSLDPRGGTQYF
TRBJ2-3 | TRBD2 | NA | TRBV5-4 | TGTGCCAGCAGCGGAGGGACTAGCGGGGATACTACGCAGTATTTT | CASSGGTSGDTTQYF
TRBJ1-1 | NA | NA | TRBV5-1 | TGCGCCAGCAGCTTAAACAGCAACACTGAAGCTTTCTTT | CASSLNSNTEAFF
TRBJ2-7 | NA | NA | TRBV5-6 | TGTGCCAGCAGCTTAGCCCCCTACGAGCAGTACTTC | CASSLAPYEQYF
TRBJ2-7 | NA | NA | TRBV11-2 | TGTGCCAGCAGAGACGGACTTCTCGAGCAGTACTTC | CASRDGLLEQYF
TRBJ2-7 | TRBD2 | once | TRBV5-6 | TGTGCCAGCAGCCCGGAGGGGCTAGCGGCATCCTACGAGCAGTACTTC | CASSPEGLAASYEQYF
TRBJ2-1 | TRBD2 | NA | TRBV6-5 | TGTGCCAGCAGCACCGGGACTAGCGGGGCTAATGAGCAGTTCTTC | CASSTGTSGANEQFF
TRBJ2-2 | TRBD1 | NA | TRBV6-4 | TGTGCCAGCCCTAAACAGGGGACCGGGGAGCTGTTTTTT | CASPKQGTGELFF
TRBJ2-7 | NA | NA | TRBV13 | TGTGCCAGCAGCCCACCTGGGTCCTACGAGCAGTACTTC | CASSPPGSYEQYF
TRBJ2-7 | NA | NA | TRBV27 | TGTGCCAGCAGTTTAACGGCAGATTACGAGGAGCAGTACTTC | CASSLTADYEEQYF
TRBJ2-1 | NA | NA | TRBV2 | TGTGCCAGCAGTGACCAGGGTGAGCAGTTCTTC | CASSDQGEQFF
TRBJ1-1 | NA | NA | TRBV10-3 | TGTGCCATCGGGGATAGGGGGAACACTGAAGCTTTCTTT | CAIGDRGNTEAFF
TRBJ1-1 | NA | NA | TRBV6-5 | TGTGCCAGCAGTTCCGGGGGGGGAGCTTTCTTT | CASSSGGGAFF
TRBJ2-7 | TRBD1 | NA | TRBV30 | TGTGCCTGGAGGGCAAGGGACAGGACTTACGAGCAGTACTTC | CAWRARDRTYEQYF
TRBJ2-2 | NA | once | TRBV27 | TGTGCCAGCAGTTCCGGGATGAACACCGGGGAGCTGTTTTTT | CASSSGMNTGELFF
TRBJ2-1 | TRBD1 | NA | TRBV27 | TGTGCCAGCAGTCCTACGGGACAGGGGTCGAATGAGCAGTTCTTC | CASSPTGQGSNEQFF